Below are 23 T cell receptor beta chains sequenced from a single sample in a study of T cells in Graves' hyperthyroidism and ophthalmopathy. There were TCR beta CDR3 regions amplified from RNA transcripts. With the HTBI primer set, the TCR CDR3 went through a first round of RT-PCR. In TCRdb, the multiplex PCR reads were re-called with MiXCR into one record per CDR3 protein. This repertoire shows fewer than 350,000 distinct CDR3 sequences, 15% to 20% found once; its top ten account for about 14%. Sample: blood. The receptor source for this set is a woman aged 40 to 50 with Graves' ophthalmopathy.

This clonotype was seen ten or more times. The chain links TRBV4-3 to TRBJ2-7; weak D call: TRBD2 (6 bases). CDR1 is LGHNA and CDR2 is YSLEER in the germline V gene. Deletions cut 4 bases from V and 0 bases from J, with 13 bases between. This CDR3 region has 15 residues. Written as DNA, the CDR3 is TGCGCCAGCAGCCTTGGAGTAGCGGCCTCCTACGAGCAGTACTTC. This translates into CASSLGVAASYEQYF.

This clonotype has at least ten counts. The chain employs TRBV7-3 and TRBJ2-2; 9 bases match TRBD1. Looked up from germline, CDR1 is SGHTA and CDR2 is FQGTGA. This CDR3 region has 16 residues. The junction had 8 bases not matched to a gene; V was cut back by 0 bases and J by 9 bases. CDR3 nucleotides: TGTGCCAGCAGCTTAACACCGGGACAGGGTCTTCGGGAGCTGTTTTTT. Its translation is CASSLTPGQGLRELFF.

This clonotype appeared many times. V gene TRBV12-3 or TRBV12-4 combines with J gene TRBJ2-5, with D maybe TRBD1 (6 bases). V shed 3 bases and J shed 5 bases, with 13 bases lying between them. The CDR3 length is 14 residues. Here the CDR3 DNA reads TGTGCCAGCAGTTTGCAGGGGCGCGGGGAGACCCAGTACTTC. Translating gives CASSLQGRGETQYF.

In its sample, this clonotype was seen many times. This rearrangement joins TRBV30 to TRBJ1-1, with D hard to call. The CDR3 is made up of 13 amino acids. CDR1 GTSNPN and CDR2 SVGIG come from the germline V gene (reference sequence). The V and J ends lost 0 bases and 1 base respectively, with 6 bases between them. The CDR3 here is CAWSVLRNTEAFF. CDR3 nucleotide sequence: TGTGCCTGGAGTGTACTTAGGAACACTGAAGCTTTCTTT.

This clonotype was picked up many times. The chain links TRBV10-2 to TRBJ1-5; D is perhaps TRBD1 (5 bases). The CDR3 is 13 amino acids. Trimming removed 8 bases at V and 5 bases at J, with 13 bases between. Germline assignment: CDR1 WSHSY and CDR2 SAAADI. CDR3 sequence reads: CASSRDWDQPQHF. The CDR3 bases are TGCGCCAGCTCCCGGGACTGGGATCAGCCCCAGCATTTT.

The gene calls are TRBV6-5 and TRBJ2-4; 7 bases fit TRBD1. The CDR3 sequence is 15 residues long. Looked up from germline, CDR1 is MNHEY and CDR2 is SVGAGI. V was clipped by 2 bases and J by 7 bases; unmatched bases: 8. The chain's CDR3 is CASSYEGQRRNIQYF. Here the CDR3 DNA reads TGTGCCAGCAGTTACGAGGGACAGAGAAGGAACATTCAGTACTTC.

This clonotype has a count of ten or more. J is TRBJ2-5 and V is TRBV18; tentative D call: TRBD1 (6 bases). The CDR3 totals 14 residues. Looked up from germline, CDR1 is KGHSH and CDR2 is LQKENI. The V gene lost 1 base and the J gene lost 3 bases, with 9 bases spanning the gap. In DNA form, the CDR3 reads TGTGCCAGCTCACCACGGAACAGGGAAGAGACCCAGTACTTC. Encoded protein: CASSPRNREETQYF.

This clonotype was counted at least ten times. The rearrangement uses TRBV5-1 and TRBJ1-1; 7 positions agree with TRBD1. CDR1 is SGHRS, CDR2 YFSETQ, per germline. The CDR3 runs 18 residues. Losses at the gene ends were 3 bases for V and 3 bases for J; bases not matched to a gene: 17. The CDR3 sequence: CASSSPTARDRWYTEAFF. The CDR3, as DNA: TGCGCCAGCAGCTCTCCTACGGCTCGGGACAGATGGTACACTGAAGCTTTCTTT.

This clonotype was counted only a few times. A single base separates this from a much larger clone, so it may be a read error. CDR3 sequence reads: CSASKVLGELFF. The CDR3, as DNA: TGCAGTGCTAGTAAGGTCCTCGGGGAGCTGTTTTTT. The rearrangement joins TRBV20-1 to TRBJ2-2; D is undetermined. CDR3 size: 12 residues. The germline V gene has CDR1 DFQATT and CDR2 SNEGSKA (reference sequence). The V gene lost 3 bases and the J gene lost 7 bases, with 9 bases spanning the gap.

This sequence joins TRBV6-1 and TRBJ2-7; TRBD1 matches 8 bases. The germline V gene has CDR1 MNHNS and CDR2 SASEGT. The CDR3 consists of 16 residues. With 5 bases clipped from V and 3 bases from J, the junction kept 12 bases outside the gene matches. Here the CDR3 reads CASSRGPGTGVYEQYF. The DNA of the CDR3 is TGTGCCAGCAGTAGAGGCCCCGGGACAGGAGTCTACGAGCAGTACTTC.

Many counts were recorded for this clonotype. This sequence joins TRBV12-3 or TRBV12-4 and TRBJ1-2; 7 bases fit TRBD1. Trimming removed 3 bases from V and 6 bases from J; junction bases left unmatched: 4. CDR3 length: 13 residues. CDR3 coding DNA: TGTGCCAGCAGTTTGAGAGGGGGCCATGGCTACACCTTC. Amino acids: CASSLRGGHGYTF.

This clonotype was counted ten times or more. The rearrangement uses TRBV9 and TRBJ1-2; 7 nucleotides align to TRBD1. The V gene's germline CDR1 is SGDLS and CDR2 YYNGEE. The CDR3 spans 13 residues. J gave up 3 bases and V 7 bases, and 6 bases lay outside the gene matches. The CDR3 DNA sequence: TGTGCCAGCGGAAGACAGGGACACTATGGCTACACCTTC. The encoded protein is CASGRQGHYGYTF.

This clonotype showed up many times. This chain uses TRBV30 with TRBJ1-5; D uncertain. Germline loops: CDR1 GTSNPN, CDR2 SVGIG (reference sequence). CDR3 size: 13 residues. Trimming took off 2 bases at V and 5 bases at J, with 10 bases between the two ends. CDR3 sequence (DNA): TGTGCCTGGAGTTCCGGCGATGATCAGCCCCAGCATTTT. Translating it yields CAWSSGDDQPQHF. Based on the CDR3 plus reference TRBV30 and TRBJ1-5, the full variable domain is SQTIHQWPATLVQPVGSPLSLECTVEGTSNPNLYWYRQAAGRGLQLLFYSVGIGQISSEVPQNLSASRPQDRQFILSSKKLLLSDSGFYLCAWSSGDDQPQHFGDGTRLSIL.

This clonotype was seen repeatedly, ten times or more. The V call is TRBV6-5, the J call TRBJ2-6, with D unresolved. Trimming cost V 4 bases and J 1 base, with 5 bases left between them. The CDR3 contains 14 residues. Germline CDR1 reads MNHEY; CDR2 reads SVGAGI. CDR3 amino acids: CASSFISGANVLTF. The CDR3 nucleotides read TGTGCCAGCAGTTTCATTTCTGGGGCCAACGTCCTGACTTTC.

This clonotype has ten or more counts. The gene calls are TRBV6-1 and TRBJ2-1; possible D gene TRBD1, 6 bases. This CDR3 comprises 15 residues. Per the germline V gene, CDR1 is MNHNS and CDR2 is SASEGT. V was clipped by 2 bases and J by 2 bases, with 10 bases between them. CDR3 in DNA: TGTGCCAGCAGTGAAACCCAGGGGACCTACAATGAGCAGTTCTTC. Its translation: CASSETQGTYNEQFF.

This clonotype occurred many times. CDR3 nucleotides: TGTGCCTGGAGAGTAGCGGGGGGCACAGATACGCAGTATTTT. This translates into CAWRVAGGTDTQYF. V gene TRBV30 combines with J gene TRBJ2-3, with 9 positions matching TRBD2. The ends lost 3 bases at V and 1 base at J; junction bases unmatched: 2. CDR1 GTSNPN and CDR2 SVGIG come from the germline V gene (reference sequence). The CDR3 consists of 14 residues.

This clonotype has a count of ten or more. As DNA, the CDR3 is TGTGCCAGCAGCTCCCGACAGACGAACACCGGGGAGCTGTTTTTT. The encoded protein is CASSSRQTNTGELFF. The rearrangement uses TRBV7-3 and TRBJ2-2; D might be TRBD1 (5 bases). The CDR3 consists of 15 residues. CDR1 is SGHTA and CDR2 is FQGTGA in the germline V gene. Trimming shortened V by 4 bases and J by 0 bases, and 9 bases separated the two germline ends.

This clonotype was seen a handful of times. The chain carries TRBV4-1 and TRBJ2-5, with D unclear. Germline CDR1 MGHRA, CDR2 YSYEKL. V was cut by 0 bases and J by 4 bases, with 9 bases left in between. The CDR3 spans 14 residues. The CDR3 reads CASSQDSGRETQYF. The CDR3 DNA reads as TGCGCCAGCAGCCAAGACTCAGGAAGAGAGACCCAGTACTTC.

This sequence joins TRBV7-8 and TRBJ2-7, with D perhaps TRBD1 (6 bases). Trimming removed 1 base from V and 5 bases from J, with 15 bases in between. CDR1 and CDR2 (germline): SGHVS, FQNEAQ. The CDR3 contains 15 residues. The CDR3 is CASSLVARGIDEQYF. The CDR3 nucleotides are TGTGCCAGCAGCTTAGTAGCCAGGGGTATCGACGAGCAGTACTTC.

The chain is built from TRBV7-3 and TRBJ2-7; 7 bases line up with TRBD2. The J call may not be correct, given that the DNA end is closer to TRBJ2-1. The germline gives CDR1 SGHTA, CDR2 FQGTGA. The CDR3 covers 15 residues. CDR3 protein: CASSLTEGGPYEQFF. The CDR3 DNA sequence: TGTGCCAGCAGCTTAACAGAGGGAGGGCCCTACGAGCAGTTCTTC.

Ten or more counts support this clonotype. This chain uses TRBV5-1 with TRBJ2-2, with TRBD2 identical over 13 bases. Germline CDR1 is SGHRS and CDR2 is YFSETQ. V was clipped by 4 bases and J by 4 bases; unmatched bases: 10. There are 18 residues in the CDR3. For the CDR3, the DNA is TGCGCCAGCAGCATCTCCGGGACTAGCGGGACAATCACCGGGGAGCTGTTTTTT. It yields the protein CASSISGTSGTITGELFF.

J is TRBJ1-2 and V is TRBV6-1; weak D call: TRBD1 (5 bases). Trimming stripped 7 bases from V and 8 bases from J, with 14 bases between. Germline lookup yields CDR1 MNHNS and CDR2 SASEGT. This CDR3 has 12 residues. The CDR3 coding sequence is TGTGCCAGCACCGACAGTAAAAGAGGCTACACCTTC. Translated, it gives CASTDSKRGYTF.

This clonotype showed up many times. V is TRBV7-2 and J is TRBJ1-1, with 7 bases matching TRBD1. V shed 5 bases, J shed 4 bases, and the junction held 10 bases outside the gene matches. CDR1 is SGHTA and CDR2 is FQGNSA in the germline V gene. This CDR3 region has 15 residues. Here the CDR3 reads CASSLGPGGATEAFF. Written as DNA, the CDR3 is TGTGCCAGCAGCCTAGGGCCAGGGGGGGCCACTGAAGCTTTCTTT. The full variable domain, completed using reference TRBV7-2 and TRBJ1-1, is GAGVSQSPSNKVTEKGKDVELRCDPISGHTALYWYRQSLGQGLEFLIYFQGNSAPDKSGLPSDRFSAERTGGSVSTLTIQRTQQEDSAVYLCASSLGPGGATEAFFGQGTRLTVV.